The 5 T cell receptor beta chains in this list originate from one sample, sequenced in a study of cytomegalovirus exposure and HLA in healthy donors. Sequenced by immunoSEQ multiplex PCR; TCRdb stores in-frame clones only, minus some. The table includes about 280,000 clones, 86% detected once. Sequenced: PBMCs. The receptors here all came from a woman in her late teens or twenties in good health and CMV-seronegative.

The chain links TRBV10-1 to TRBJ1-1; 8 bases align to TRBD1. Germline CDR1 WNHNN, CDR2 SYGVQD (reference sequence). The CDR3 is 13 amino acids. V shed 1 base and J 8 bases; nucleotides not matched to a gene: 3. The chain's CDR3 is CASSEFRTGEAFF. In nucleotides, the CDR3 is TGCGCCAGCAGTGAGTTTAGGACAGGGGAAGCTTTCTTT.

This clone was seen a handful of times. The V and J genes are TRBV11-3 and TRBJ2-1; 9 bases agree with TRBD2. The CDR3 extends over 15 amino acids. J was trimmed by 5 bases and V by 3 bases; bases with no gene match: 5. Germline values: CDR1 SGHNT, CDR2 YENEEA. The CDR3 sequence is CASSLGLALNNEQFF. The CDR3 bases are TGTGCCAGCAGCTTGGGACTAGCCTTAAACAATGAGCAGTTCTTC.

The chain has TRBV10-2 and TRBJ2-2; the match to TRBD1 covers 9 bases. V trimming: 8 bases; J trimming: 3 bases; junction bases outside the gene matches: 1. Germline V CDR1 and CDR2: WSHSY, SAAADI. The length of the CDR3 is 13 residues. The CDR3 sequence: CASRDRDTGELFF. The CDR3 region has the DNA TGCGCCAGCCGGGACAGGGACACCGGGGAGCTGTTTTTT.

The chain employs TRBV6-1 and TRBJ2-7; D perhaps matches TRBD2 (7 bases). V lost 0 bases, J lost 6 bases, and 21 bases lay in between. This CDR3 spans 17 amino acids. From germline, CDR1 is MNHNS and CDR2 SASEGT. The CDR3 protein is CASSEAWGGALEGEQYF. The CDR3 DNA follows: TGTGCCAGCAGTGAAGCATGGGGGGGGGCGCTTGAAGGCGAGCAGTACTTC.

The chain recombines TRBV6-5 with TRBJ2-5, with 12 bases identical to TRBD2. The length of the CDR3 is 15 residues. Germline V gene data show CDR1 as MNHEY and CDR2 as SVGAGI. V dropped 5 bases and J dropped 5; count of bases not matched to a gene: 6. The CDR3 coding sequence is TGTGCCAGCAGTACCGAGCTAGCGGGGGGGGAGACCCAGTACTTC. Its protein product is CASSTELAGGETQYF.